A single sample is the source of the 10 T cell receptor beta chains below, sequenced in a study of blood T cell repertoires in COVID-19. The method was immunoSEQ multiplex PCR; TCRdb's version includes in-frame clones alone and lacks a portion of them. The sample gives hundreds of thousands of clones, around nine tenths of which show up once; roughly 6.4% is in the top ten. Input material: peripheral blood. Every receptor here comes from a man in his sixties who had recovered from COVID-19.

V gene TRBV19 combines with J gene TRBJ2-1, with D perhaps TRBD2 (6 bases). The germline CDR1 and CDR2 sequences are LNHDA and SQIVND (reference sequence). The CDR3 is 13 residues long. V was cut by 6 bases and J by 2 bases, with 8 bases left in between. CDR3: CASSGRTYNEQFF. For the CDR3, the DNA is TGTGCCAGTAGCGGGAGAACCTACAATGAGCAGTTCTTC.

CDR3 residues: CASRAANEKLFF. In nucleotides, the CDR3 is TGTGCCAGCAGGGCAGCTAATGAAAAACTGTTTTTT. This sequence joins TRBV6-5 and TRBJ1-4; D unresolved. The CDR3 consists of 12 residues. Trimming took off 6 bases at V and 3 bases at J, with 5 bases between the two ends. Germline values: CDR1 MNHEY, CDR2 SVGAGI.

The V gene is TRBV2, the J gene TRBJ2-4; 8 nucleotides agree with TRBD1. Germline loops: CDR1 SNHLY, CDR2 FYNNEI. The V gene end was trimmed by 8 bases and the J gene end by 7 bases; junction bases not matched to a gene: 7. The CDR3 consists of 13 residues. As DNA, the CDR3 is TGTGCCAGCTCGGCACAGGGGGGCAACATTCAGTACTTC. It translates to CASSAQGGNIQYF.

This chain connects TRBV28 to TRBJ1-2; D gene ambiguous. CDR1 MDHEN and CDR2 SYDVKM come from the germline V gene. There are 12 residues in the CDR3. The ends were cut back, 7 bases at V and 4 bases at J, with 10 bases in the middle. DNA for the CDR3: TGTGCCAGCACCGCTCGGTTCTATGGCTACACCTTC. This gives the protein CASTARFYGYTF.

The J gene is TRBJ2-1, the V gene TRBV24-1; 14 bases map to TRBD2. Germline assignment: CDR1 KGHDR and CDR2 SFDVKD. The V segment lost 4 bases and the J segment 0 bases; nucleotides outside the gene matches: 10. The CDR3 runs 20 residues. The CDR3 bases are TGTGCCACCAGTGACCCAGGACTAGCGGGAGGACAAAGCTCCTACAATGAGCAGTTCTTC. This translates into CATSDPGLAGGQSSYNEQFF.

This clone appeared once. The genes are TRBV10-3 and TRBJ2-3; the D gene is possibly TRBD2 (6 bases). CDR3 length: 15 amino acids. Germline V lookup: CDR1 ENHRY, CDR2 SYGVKD. The V end lost 10 bases, the J end lost 2 bases, and 19 bases lay between the germline ends. In nucleotides, the CDR3 is TGTGCCACCTACGCGGGACTTGGAAACACAGATACGCAGTATTTT. Translating gives CATYAGLGNTDTQYF.

The chain links TRBV29-1 to TRBJ2-3, with 7 bases matching TRBD2. The germline CDR1 and CDR2 sequences are SQVTM and ANQGSEA. The ends lost 5 bases at V and 1 base at J; junction bases unmatched: 3. CDR3 length: 13 residues. The CDR3 sequence: CSVRLAGTDTQYF. CDR3 DNA: TGCAGCGTTCGGCTAGCGGGCACAGATACGCAGTATTTT.

The chain joins TRBV6-5 to TRBJ2-1; D possibly corresponds to TRBD2 (7 bases). The CDR3 runs 16 residues. Germline lookup yields CDR1 MNHEY and CDR2 SVGAGI. V lost 0 bases, J lost 7 bases, and 16 bases lay in between. The CDR3 reads CASSYSGGGPKNEQFF. The DNA for the CDR3 is TGTGCCAGCAGTTACTCGGGCGGGGGCCCCAAGAATGAGCAGTTCTTC.

This chain connects TRBV5-1 to TRBJ2-5; the D is unclear. Deletions cut 5 bases from V and 5 bases from J, with 16 bases between. This CDR3 contains 14 residues. CDR1 SGHRS and CDR2 YFSETQ come from the germline V gene. The CDR3 DNA reads as TGCGCCAGCAGTCCCGAGACGACAAGGGAGACCCAGTACTTC. The encoded protein is CASSPETTRETQYF.

This clone has just one count. The chain joins TRBV7-3 to TRBJ2-3; D remains unclear. Germline V gives CDR1 SGHTA, CDR2 FQGTGA. V lost 1 base and J 0 bases, leaving 8 bases between the germline ends. The CDR3 covers 15 residues. Here the CDR3 reads CASSLISGSTDTQYF. The CDR3 nucleotides are TGTGCCAGCAGCTTAATCTCGGGTAGCACAGATACGCAGTATTTT.